These 9 T cell receptor beta chains originate from one sample sequenced in a study of high-grade serous ovarian cancer treatment subgroups. Tumor samples were taken before definitive surgery or chemotherapy. Generated by immunoSEQ multiplex PCR, the TCRdb table keeps only in-frame clones and is missing some. Of a few thousand clones listed, 70% to 80% are singletons. The sequencing sample was made of tumor tissue. These receptors all come from a human donor with high-grade serous ovarian cancer.

V gene TRBV5-1 combines with J gene TRBJ2-1, with 9 bases aligning to TRBD2. The trim removed 4 bases at V and 7 bases at J, leaving 9 bases unmatched. Germline V lookup: CDR1 SGHRS, CDR2 YFSETQ. There are 15 residues in the CDR3. Here the CDR3 reads CASSQISGRTNEQFF. The CDR3 nucleotides are TGCGCCAGCAGCCAAATTAGCGGGAGAACGAATGAGCAGTTCTTC.

The CDR3 nucleotides are TGCAGCGTGGAGGGGGGGAGCTCCTACAATGAGCAGTTCTTC. Amino acids: CSVEGGSSYNEQFF. V usage is TRBV29-1 and J usage is TRBJ2-1; the D gene is possibly TRBD2 (7 bases). V was pared by 6 bases and J by 0 bases, with 12 bases between. The V gene's germline CDR1 is SQVTM and CDR2 ANQGSEA. This CDR3 spans 14 amino acids.

The gene calls are TRBV7-9 and TRBJ2-2, with a tentative D call TRBD2 (5 bases). This CDR3 has 14 amino acids. Trimming left V 7 bases short and J 5 bases short, with 14 bases between. Germline V gene data show CDR1 as SEHNR and CDR2 as FQNEAQ (reference sequence). The CDR3 region has the DNA TGTGCCAGCAACCCGAGTTGGAGGACCGGGGAGCTGTTTTTT. It is translated as CASNPSWRTGELFF.

The rearrangement joins TRBV5-1 to TRBJ1-6, with 11 nucleotides matching TRBD1. The CDR3 length is 14 residues. After removal of 4 bases from V and 10 bases from J, the junction contained 4 bases not matched to a gene. Germline V lookup: CDR1 SGHRS, CDR2 YFSETQ. The DNA for the CDR3 is TGCGCCAGCAGCCCGGACAGGGGGCAATCACCCCTCCACTTT. It yields the protein CASSPDRGQSPLHF. The full variable domain, with the rest looked up from reference TRBV5-1 and TRBJ1-6, is KAGVTQTPRYLIKTRGQQVTLSCSPISGHRSVSWYQQTPGQGLQFLFEYFSETQRNKGNFPGRFSGRQFSNSRSEMNVSTLELGDSALYLCASSPDRGQSPLHFGNGTRLTVT.

This rearrangement joins TRBV30 to TRBJ1-2, with D uncertain. The germline CDR1 and CDR2 sequences are GTSNPN and SVGIG (reference sequence). The ends were cut back, 1 base at V and 8 bases at J, with 11 bases in the middle. The length of the CDR3 is 12 residues. As DNA, the CDR3 is TGTGCCTGGAGTGCTTCGACGGGGGGCTACACCTTC. Its protein product is CAWSASTGGYTF.

The chain links TRBV6-4 to TRBJ1-1; D ambiguous. CDR1 is MRHNA and CDR2 is SNTAGT in the germline V gene. The CDR3 sequence is 13 residues long. Trimming removed 2 bases from V and 1 base from J, with 5 bases in between. This chain's CDR3 is CASSDGENTEAFF. CDR3 DNA: TGTGCCAGCAGTGACGGGGAGAACACTGAAGCTTTCTTT.

In its sample, this clone was seen a few times. The chain couples TRBV4-2 to TRBJ1-1; maybe TRBD1 (6 bases). The CDR3 is 15 residues long. CDR1 and CDR2 (germline): LGHNA, YNFKEQ. The V end lost 2 bases, the J end lost 1 base, and 11 bases lay between the germline ends. Here the CDR3 DNA reads TGTGCCAGCAGCCAAATGAGGACAGAGAACACTGAAGCTTTCTTT. As protein: CASSQMRTENTEAFF.

This clone came up a few times. V usage is TRBV9 and J usage is TRBJ1-4; no clear D. V gave up 0 bases and J gave up 0 bases, with 12 bases separating them. This CDR3 is 17 amino acids long. Germline loops: CDR1 SGDLS, CDR2 YYNGEE. CDR3 nucleotides: TGTGCCAGCAGCGTAGCACCGATTGAGGCAACTAATGAAAAACTGTTTTTT. Translated: CASSVAPIEATNEKLFF.

The V gene is TRBV7-2, the J gene TRBJ1-4; D gene unclear. The CDR3 is 13 amino acids. Germline loops: CDR1 SGHTA, CDR2 FQGNSA. Trimming left V 6 bases short and J 5 bases short, with 10 bases between. CDR3 residues: CASRTLENEKLFF. DNA of the CDR3: TGTGCCAGCAGAACTTTGGAGAATGAAAAACTGTTTTTT.